The text below deals with one T cell receptor beta chain. What it recognizes is unknown. Germline V CDR1 and CDR2: SGHVS, FQNEAQ. V gave up 7 bases and J gave up 7 bases, with 5 bases separating them. The CDR3 loop spans 10 amino acids. This sample was included in a study of vaccination and CD4 T cells after COVID-19. Treatment indicated: approximately nine-day PBMC culture with coronavirus spike peptide pools or control peptides (ViraFEST assay). Half of the medium was exchanged for fresh IL-2 medium, first on day 3 and then on day 7. Sequenced with the Oncomine TCR Beta short-read assay was DNA taken from cultured CD4+ T cells. TCRdb fed the PCR reads into MiXCR, producing one record per CDR3 protein. The data contain 21,000 or so distinct CDR3 sequences, roughly 70% of them singletons.

The V gene is TRBV7-8, the J gene TRBJ2-1; D is unclear. Specimen: CD4+ T cells from blood, cultured in vitro. The sequence came from a human donor who had recovered from COVID-19. The CDR3 loop is CASTENEQFF. The CDR3 DNA reads as TGTGCCAGCACCGAGAATGAGCAGTTCTTC. Using reference TRBV7-8 and TRBJ2-1 for the parts outside the CDR3, the full variable domain is GAGVSQSPRYKVAKRGQDVALRCDPISGHVSLFWYQQALGQGPEFLTYFQNEAQLDKSGLPSDRFFAERPEGSVSTLKIQRTQQEDSAVYLCASTENEQFFGPGTRLTVL.